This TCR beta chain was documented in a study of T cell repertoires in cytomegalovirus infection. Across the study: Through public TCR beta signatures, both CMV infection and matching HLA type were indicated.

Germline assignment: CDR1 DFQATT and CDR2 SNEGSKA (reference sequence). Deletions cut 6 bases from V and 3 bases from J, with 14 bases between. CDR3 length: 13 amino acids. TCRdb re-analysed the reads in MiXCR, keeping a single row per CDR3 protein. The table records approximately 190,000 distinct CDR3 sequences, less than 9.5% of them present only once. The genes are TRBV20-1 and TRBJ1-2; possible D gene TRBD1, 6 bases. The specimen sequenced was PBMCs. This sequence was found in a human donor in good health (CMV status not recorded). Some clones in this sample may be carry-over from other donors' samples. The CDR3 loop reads CSANNNRDYGYTF. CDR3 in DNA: TGCAGTGCAAACAATAACAGGGACTATGGCTACACCTTC.